Included here is one TCR beta chain sequence, with context. Antigen: not known. This specimen belongs to a study of T-cell reconstitution after alpha-beta-depleted transplantation in children. The authors prepared the TCRbeta library with unique molecular identifiers. TCRdb reprocessed the PCR reads via MiXCR and lists one record per CDR3 protein. The sample includes about 980,000 distinct CDR3 sequences, less than 30% of them seen just once. The study's findings and limits: Where alpha-beta T cells came from about two months after transplant was reportedly several hundred expanded graft clones.

The sample in question was PBMCs, mostly from graft donor cells, obtained 360 days after TCRalphabeta/CD19-depleted stem cell transplant. The clonotype comes from a boy under three years old who had a stem cell transplant for SCID, so the T cells may come from the graft donor.

CDR3 DNA: TGTGCCAGCAGCCAACTAGGACAGTCCTACGAGCAGTACTTC. It encodes CASSQLGQSYEQYF. This chain joins TRBV3-1 and TRBJ2-7; a weak D match, TRBD1 (6 bases). The V and J ends lost 2 bases and 1 base respectively, with 9 bases between them. This CDR3 comprises 14 residues. CDR1 is LGHDT and CDR2 is YNNKEL in the germline V gene (reference sequence).